The 7 T cell receptor beta chains in this list originate from one sample, sequenced in a study of cytomegalovirus exposure and HLA in healthy donors. In the PCR, 60 Vbeta and 13 Jbeta primers were used. The data were produced by immunoSEQ multiplex PCR, yet TCRdb's version contains in-frame clones alone and is incomplete. The sample includes tens of thousands of clones, 90% of them seen just once. The sample taken for sequencing was PBMCs. Receptor source: a woman aged 18-35 years in good health and CMV-seronegative.

CDR3 protein: CASNSGGWTGGSNQPQHF. The CDR3, as DNA: TGTGCCAGCAACTCCGGGGGGTGGACAGGGGGTTCTAATCAGCCCCAGCATTTT. This chain uses TRBV28 with TRBJ1-5; 10 nucleotides agree with TRBD1. The germline gives CDR1 MDHEN, CDR2 SYDVKM. CDR3 length: 18 residues. V was pared by 7 bases and J by 4 bases, with 16 bases of the junction left unmatched.

The chain joins TRBV7-2 to TRBJ1-3; the D is unclear. The CDR3 is 16 residues long. Deletions cut 5 bases from V and 0 bases from J, with 14 bases between. Germline-derived CDR1 and CDR2 are SGHTA and FQGNSA. CDR3 nucleotide sequence: TGTGCCAGCAGCCCCTTCGGTCCGAGCTCTGGAAACACCATATATTTT. Protein sequence: CASSPFGPSSGNTIYF.

This chain joins TRBV11-2 and TRBJ2-1; a possible D gene is TRBD2 (8 bases). The CDR3 consists of 18 residues. Germline values: CDR1 SGHAT, CDR2 FQNNGV. The V gene lost 4 bases and the J gene lost 4 bases, with 23 bases spanning the gap. The chain's CDR3 is CASSWDSTGTSGYNEQFF. The CDR3 DNA is TGTGCCAGCAGCTGGGACAGTACCGGGACTAGTGGATACAATGAGCAGTTCTTC.

The chain uses TRBV30 and TRBJ2-7, with TRBD2 matching over 12 bases. From germline, CDR1 is GTSNPN and CDR2 SVGIG (reference sequence). This CDR3 comprises 17 residues. J gave up 3 bases and V 5 bases, and 14 bases lay outside the gene matches. CDR3 coding DNA: TGTGCCTGGTGGCCCCGGCTAGCGGGAGGGCCTTACTACGAGCAGTACTTC. Translation gives CAWWPRLAGGPYYEQYF.

The gene calls are TRBV5-8 and TRBJ2-1; 10 nucleotides match TRBD2. CDR1 is SGHTS and CDR2 is YDEGEE in the germline V gene. This CDR3 is built from 17 residues. J gave up 2 bases and V 0 bases, and 5 bases lay outside the gene matches. CDR3 sequence reads: CASSLALAGATYNEQFF. CDR3 nucleotide sequence: TGTGCCAGCAGCTTGGCCCTAGCGGGAGCTACCTACAATGAGCAGTTCTTC. Full variable domain (missing parts from reference TRBV5-8 and TRBJ2-1): EAGVTQSPTHLIKTRGQQATLRCSPISGHTSVYWYQQALGLGLQFLLWYDEGEERNRGNFPPRFSGRQFPNYSSELNVNALELEDSALYLCASSLALAGATYNEQFFGPGTRLTVL.

V is TRBV11-1 and J is TRBJ2-3, with 10 bases fitting TRBD2. The length of the CDR3 is 16 residues. The junction had 14 bases not matched to a gene; V was cut back by 8 bases and J by 6 bases. Germline CDR1 SGHAT, CDR2 FQDESV (reference sequence). In DNA, the CDR3 is TGTGCCAGCCCCCTCCGGGCTAGCGGGAGTCGGGATACGCAGTATTTT. Its protein is CASPLRASGSRDTQYF.

This clone has only one observation. The rearrangement uses TRBV19 and TRBJ2-2, with TRBD1 matching over 10 bases. The germline CDR1 and CDR2 sequences are LNHDA and SQIVND (reference sequence). Losses at the gene ends were 6 bases for V and 7 bases for J; bases not matched to a gene: 5. The CDR3 sequence is 14 residues long. The CDR3 loop reads CASSPTGGLGELFF. The CDR3 bases are TGTGCCAGTAGCCCGACAGGGGGCCTCGGGGAGCTGTTTTTT. Full variable domain (remainder filled in from reference TRBV19 and TRBJ2-2): DGGITQSPKYLFRKEGQNVTLSCEQNLNHDAMYWYRQDPGQGLRLIYYSQIVNDFQKGDIAEGYSVSREKKESFPLTVTSAQKNPTAFYLCASSPTGGLGELFFGEGSRLTVL.